A single sample gave rise to the 13 T cell receptor beta chains below, sequenced in a study of cytomegalovirus exposure and HLA in healthy donors. Measured with immunoSEQ multiplex PCR; TCRdb has only the in-frame clones, and not every one. The table shows about 260,000 clones, with less than 95% occurring only once. Sequenced input: PBMCs. The receptors were sampled from a woman aged 30 to 39 in good health and CMV-seronegative.

The chain couples TRBV7-7 to TRBJ2-7; TRBD2 matches 10 bases. Germline CDR1 is SSHAT and CDR2 is FNYEAQ (reference sequence). The V gene end was trimmed by 5 bases and the J gene end by 4 bases; junction bases not matched to a gene: 5. The CDR3 spans 14 residues. The CDR3 DNA reads TGTGCCAGCAGCCCTAGCGGGAGTAGTTACGAGCAGTACTTC. Translation: CASSPSGSSYEQYF.

The CDR3 spells CASSSVGLNFEAFF. CDR3 in DNA: TGTGCCAGCAGTTCCGTGGGCCTCAATTTTGAAGCTTTCTTT. V gene TRBV6-5 combines with J gene TRBJ1-1; no firm D call. The CDR3 is 14 amino acids. V lost 4 bases to trimming and J lost 7 bases, with 16 bases between them. Per the germline V gene, CDR1 is MNHEY and CDR2 is SVGAGI.

This sequence joins TRBV27 and TRBJ2-7, with 9 bases matching TRBD1. CDR3 size: 13 residues. V lost 3 bases to trimming and J lost 6 bases; unmatched junction nucleotides: 3. From germline, CDR1 is MNHEY and CDR2 SMNVEV (reference sequence). CDR3 DNA sequence: TGTGCCAGCAGTTTCCAGACAGGGGGCGAGCAGTACTTC. This codes for CASSFQTGGEQYF.

In its sample, this clone was seen once. This chain joins TRBV4-3 and TRBJ1-1; perhaps TRBD1 as D (5 bases). Germline V gene lookup returns CDR1 LGHNA and CDR2 YSLEER. V was shortened by 4 bases and J by 0 bases, with 12 bases between the two germline ends. This CDR3 has 15 amino acids. CDR3 sequence: CASSLGRQMNTEAFF. The CDR3 DNA reads as TGCGCCAGCAGCCTCGGGCGACAGATGAACACTGAAGCTTTCTTT.

This chain uses TRBV7-2 with TRBJ2-1; no clear D gene. This CDR3 has 13 residues. Germline V lookup: CDR1 SGHTA, CDR2 FQGNSA. The V end was cut by 2 bases, the J end by 5 bases, with 7 bases between. The DNA of the CDR3 is TGTGCCAGCAGCTTAAATCTCGACAATGAGCAGTTCTTC. It codes for CASSLNLDNEQFF.

V gene TRBV7-8 combines with J gene TRBJ1-1, with a weak D call TRBD1 (5 bases). V was shortened by 5 bases and J by 5 bases, with 15 bases between the two germline ends. CDR1 and CDR2 from the germline V gene are SGHVS and FQNEAQ. The CDR3 runs 14 residues. CDR3 protein: CASSPDGGLTEAFF. The CDR3 DNA reads as TGTGCCAGCAGCCCCGATGGGGGGTTGACTGAAGCTTTCTTT.

The V gene is TRBV28, the J gene TRBJ2-7; tentative D call: TRBD1 (6 bases). The CDR3 contains 14 residues. Germline CDR1 and CDR2: MDHEN and SYDVKM. V dropped 2 bases and J dropped 3 bases, with 11 bases sitting between them. Here the CDR3 DNA reads TGTGCCAGCAGTTTACCGCCAGGGGACTACGAGCAGTACTTC. This codes for CASSLPPGDYEQYF.

This clone was seen a handful of times. V and J are TRBV7-8 and TRBJ1-3, with D perhaps TRBD1 (5 bases). V dropped 4 bases and J dropped 4 bases, with 5 bases sitting between them. In germline, CDR1 is SGHVS, CDR2 FQNEAQ. The CDR3 loop spans 12 amino acids. The CDR3 loop reads CASSSGGNTIYF. The CDR3 DNA sequence: TGTGCCAGCAGCTCAGGGGGAAACACCATATATTTT.

This chain's CDR3 is CASSYGLAGVGGELFF. CDR3 bases: TGTGCCAGCAGTTATGGACTAGCGGGAGTTGGCGGGGAGCTGTTTTTT. The V call is TRBV6-5, the J call TRBJ2-2; 13 bases align to TRBD2. The ends lost 3 bases at V and 7 bases at J; junction bases unmatched: 5. The CDR3 has 16 amino acids. The germline CDR1 and CDR2 sequences are MNHEY and SVGAGI.

CDR3 sequence (DNA): TGTGCCAGCAGCTTAGCCAGGGGACTAGCGTCAAATACGCAGTATTTT. As protein: CASSLARGLASNTQYF. The chain is built from TRBV7-3 and TRBJ2-3, with 10 bases identical to TRBD2. Trimming at V came to 2 bases and at J to 7 bases, leaving 9 bases not matched to a gene. Germline V CDR1 and CDR2: SGHTA, FQGTGA. CDR3 length: 16 residues.

V is TRBV11-2 and J is TRBJ2-5, with D perhaps TRBD2 (5 bases). Germline V lookup: CDR1 SGHAT, CDR2 FQNNGV. The CDR3 length is 15 residues. V was clipped by 1 base and J by 5 bases, with 14 bases between them. CDR3 sequence (DNA): TGTGCCAGCAGCTTAGTCGGAGTTGGGAGTGAGACCCAGTACTTC. Translation gives CASSLVGVGSETQYF.

V and J are TRBV7-8 and TRBJ1-1; possible D gene TRBD1, 5 bases. Germline V gene sequence: CDR1 SGHVS, CDR2 FQNEAQ. With 5 bases removed from V and 4 bases from J, the gap between germline ends came to 11 bases. The CDR3 spans 13 residues. In DNA form, the CDR3 reads TGTGCCAGCAGCCCGAGACAGTTCACTGAAGCTTTCTTT. It is translated as CASSPRQFTEAFF.

The chain couples TRBV30 to TRBJ1-2; TRBD1 is a possible D gene (6 bases). Germline V gene lookup returns CDR1 GTSNPN and CDR2 SVGIG (reference sequence). The CDR3 totals 14 residues. Trimming shortened V by 4 bases and J by 7 bases, and 19 bases separated the two germline ends. CDR3 protein: CAWKKWGRGPGYTF. The CDR3 nucleotides are TGTGCCTGGAAAAAATGGGGGCGCGGCCCTGGCTACACCTTC. Full variable domain (rest looked up from reference TRBV30 and TRBJ1-2): SQTIHQWPATLVQPVGSPLSLECTVEGTSNPNLYWYRQAAGRGLQLLFYSVGIGQISSEVPQNLSASRPQDRQFILSSKKLLLSDSGFYLCAWKKWGRGPGYTFGSGTRLTVV.